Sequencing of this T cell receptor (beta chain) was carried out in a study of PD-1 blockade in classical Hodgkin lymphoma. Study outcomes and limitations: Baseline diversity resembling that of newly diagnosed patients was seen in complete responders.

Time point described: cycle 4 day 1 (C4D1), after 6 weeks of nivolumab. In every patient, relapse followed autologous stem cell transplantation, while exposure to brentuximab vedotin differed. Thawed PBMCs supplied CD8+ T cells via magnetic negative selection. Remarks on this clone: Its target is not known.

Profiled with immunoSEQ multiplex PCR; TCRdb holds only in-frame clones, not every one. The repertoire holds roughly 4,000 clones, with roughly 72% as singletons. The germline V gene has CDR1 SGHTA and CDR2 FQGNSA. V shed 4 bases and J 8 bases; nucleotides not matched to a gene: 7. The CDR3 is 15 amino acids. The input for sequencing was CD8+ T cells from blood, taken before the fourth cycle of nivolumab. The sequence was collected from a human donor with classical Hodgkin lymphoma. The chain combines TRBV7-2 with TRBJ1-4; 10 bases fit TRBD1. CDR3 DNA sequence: TGTGCCAGCAGCTCAGGGGACAGGGGAAGGGAAAAACTGTTTTTT. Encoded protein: CASSSGDRGREKLFF.